These 18 T cell receptor beta chains were sequenced from one sample in a study of HIV-infected patients and healthy controls. One entry per CDR3 protein, called by TCRdb with MiXCR from the 5' RACE reads. The table records roughly 68,000 distinct CDR3 sequences, 15% to 20% of them present only once. The sequenced sample consisted of CD4+ T cells from blood. The receptors shown here come from a human donor in good health.

This chain links TRBV7-2 with TRBJ1-4; 7 nucleotides line up with TRBD1. J gave up 8 bases and V 4 bases, and 7 bases lay outside the gene matches. Per the germline V gene, CDR1 is SGHTA and CDR2 is FQGNSA. CDR3 length: 14 residues. CDR3 region: CASSSQGVGEKLFF. The CDR3 DNA reads TGTGCCAGCAGCTCCCAGGGGGTTGGAGAAAAACTGTTTTTT.

This clonotype was counted between two and nine times. The chain has TRBV4-1 and TRBJ1-1, with D unresolved. This CDR3 has 13 residues. From germline, CDR1 is MGHRA and CDR2 YSYEKL. The V and J ends lost 5 bases and 5 bases respectively, with 12 bases between them. CDR3 protein: CASSYYSGTEAFF. CDR3 sequence (DNA): TGCGCCAGCAGCTATTACTCGGGGACTGAAGCTTTCTTT.

This clonotype was seen ten or more times. The V and J genes are TRBV20-1 and TRBJ2-3; 8 nucleotides agree with TRBD2. Trimming cost V 3 bases and J 0 bases; bases outside gene matches: 5. CDR3 length: 15 amino acids. The germline gives CDR1 DFQATT, CDR2 SNEGSKA (reference sequence). The chain's CDR3 is CSASGRASSTDTQYF. In DNA, the CDR3 is TGCAGTGCTAGCGGGAGGGCCTCTAGCACAGATACGCAGTATTTT.

This clonotype was counted ten times or more. The genes are TRBV6-2 or TRBV6-3 and TRBJ1-1; D remains ambiguous. Trimming pared 8 bases from V and 1 base from J, leaving 5 bases between. Per the germline V gene, CDR1 is MNHEY and CDR2 is SVGEGT. The CDR3 sequence is 11 residues long. CDR3 in amino acids: CASEWNTEAFF. DNA for the CDR3: TGTGCCAGCGAATGGAACACTGAAGCTTTCTTT.

This clonotype was counted only a few times. The chain employs TRBV6-1 and TRBJ1-2; 7 bases agree with TRBD1. Trimming took 2 bases from V and 1 from J; bases not matched to a gene: 4. The CDR3 spans 15 residues. Germline V gene data show CDR1 as MNHNS and CDR2 as SASEGT. The CDR3 DNA follows: TGTGCCAGCAGTGAAAATACAGGGGTTAACTATGGCTACACCTTC. It yields the protein CASSENTGVNYGYTF.

This clonotype turned up a few times. This chain joins TRBV20-1 and TRBJ1-5; no firm D call. Looked up from germline, CDR1 is DFQATT and CDR2 is SNEGSKA (reference sequence). V was cut by 7 bases and J by 2 bases, with 15 bases left in between. The CDR3 has 14 residues. In DNA form, the CDR3 reads TGCAGTGTCGCGGACCCGGTGGGCAATCAGCCCCAGCATTTT. The encoded protein is CSVADPVGNQPQHF.

This clonotype was counted many times. The chain carries TRBV6-5 and TRBJ1-1; perhaps TRBD1 as D (6 bases). The V end lost 2 bases, the J end lost 3 bases, and 13 bases lay between the germline ends. The CDR3 runs to 15 residues. The germline V gene encodes CDR1 MNHEY and CDR2 SVGAGI. The CDR3 is CASSYRIQGDTEAFF. The CDR3 region has the DNA TGTGCCAGCAGTTACAGAATACAGGGAGACACTGAAGCTTTCTTT.

In DNA form, the CDR3 reads TGTGCCAGCAGCCCCCCAGGCAGTTATGAAAAACTGTTTTTT. It translates to CASSPPGSYEKLFF. V gene TRBV28 combines with J gene TRBJ1-4; D remains ambiguous. V gave up 6 bases and J gave up 6 bases, with 14 bases separating them. The CDR3 covers 14 residues. Germline V CDR1 and CDR2: MDHEN, SYDVKM.

This clonotype occurred a few times. The V call is TRBV6-2 or TRBV6-3, the J call TRBJ1-2; D call uncertain. This CDR3 spans 14 amino acids. CDR1 is MNHEY, CDR2 SVGEGT, per germline. The V gene lost 6 bases and the J gene lost 5 bases, with 16 bases spanning the gap. This CDR3 is CASSPPAAPYGYTF. CDR3 DNA sequence: TGTGCCAGCAGCCCTCCAGCCGCACCGTATGGCTACACCTTC.

This clonotype was seen only a few times. The chain uses TRBV30 and TRBJ2-7, with 11 bases fitting TRBD1. The CDR3 contains 17 residues. Germline CDR1 is GTSNPN and CDR2 is SVGIG (reference sequence). J was trimmed by 7 bases and V by 1 base; bases with no gene match: 15. The CDR3 here is CAWSALGLGTGGREQYF. The CDR3 bases are TGTGCCTGGAGTGCCCTAGGACTCGGGACAGGGGGACGGGAGCAGTACTTC.

The table lists this clonotype with many counts. J is TRBJ2-5 and V is TRBV12-5; no clear D gene. Trimming took off 3 bases at V and 5 bases at J, with 4 bases between the two ends. The CDR3 spans 11 residues. Germline CDR1 reads LGHNT; CDR2 reads FRNRAP. CDR3 sequence reads: CASGFGETQYF. CDR3 coding DNA: TGTGCTAGTGGTTTTGGGGAGACCCAGTACTTC.

This clonotype was counted at least ten times. This chain uses TRBV6-5 with TRBJ2-7; 11 nucleotides match TRBD1. The trim removed 6 bases at V and 2 bases at J, leaving 6 bases unmatched. The germline gives CDR1 MNHEY, CDR2 SVGAGI. There are 15 residues in the CDR3. The CDR3 sequence: CASSKDRGLTYEQYF. DNA of the CDR3: TGTGCCAGCAGCAAGGACAGGGGGCTAACCTACGAGCAGTACTTC.

This clonotype was recorded a few times. The CDR3 region is CASSPFRGQETQYF. The DNA of the CDR3 is TGTGCCAGCAGTCCATTTCGGGGACAAGAGACCCAGTACTTC. The chain links TRBV5-4 to TRBJ2-5; possible D gene TRBD2, 5 bases. There are 14 residues in the CDR3. Deletions cut 5 bases from V and 2 bases from J, with 13 bases between. Germline CDR1 and CDR2: SGHNT and YYREEE (reference sequence).

This clonotype was counted ten times or more. The genes are TRBV7-2 and TRBJ1-6; D possibly corresponds to TRBD1 (6 bases). CDR1 is SGHTA and CDR2 is FQGNSA in the germline V gene. The CDR3 runs to 16 residues. Trimming shortened V by 1 base and J by 4 bases, and 11 bases separated the two germline ends. This chain's CDR3 is CASSLGTVDYNSPLHF. The CDR3 bases are TGTGCCAGCAGCTTAGGGACAGTAGATTATAATTCACCCCTCCACTTT.

The chain carries TRBV7-8 and TRBJ2-7; D perhaps matches TRBD2 (6 bases). V lost 5 bases and J 4 bases, leaving 12 bases between the germline ends. The CDR3 extends over 13 amino acids. Germline CDR1 and CDR2: SGHVS and FQNEAQ. CDR3: CASSLNAGYEQYF. The CDR3, as DNA: TGTGCCAGCAGCCTCAATGCGGGGTACGAGCAGTACTTC.

This clonotype was seen a handful of times. The chain employs TRBV12-3 or TRBV12-4 and TRBJ2-7, with 7 bases that match TRBD1. The CDR3 contains 13 residues. V gave up 4 bases and J gave up 0 bases; unmatched junction bases: 0. CDR3 bases: TGTGCCAGCAGTTGGGACAGCTCCTACGAGCAGTACTTC. Translation gives CASSWDSSYEQYF.

The chain has TRBV5-1 and TRBJ1-2, with 8 bases identical to TRBD1. CDR1 and CDR2 (germline): SGHRS, YFSETQ. The CDR3 runs to 14 residues. V shed 3 bases and J 3 bases; nucleotides not matched to a gene: 4. CDR3 region: CASSWETGDYGYTF. For the CDR3, the DNA is TGCGCCAGCAGCTGGGAGACAGGGGACTATGGCTACACCTTC.

Ten or more counts support this clonotype. The rearrangement joins TRBV11-2 to TRBJ2-1; the D gene is possibly TRBD2 (5 bases). Germline loops: CDR1 SGHAT, CDR2 FQNNGV. Trimming pared 9 bases from V and 9 bases from J, leaving 15 bases between. The CDR3 sequence is 12 residues long. The CDR3 loop reads CASARTGIEQFF. CDR3 coding DNA: TGTGCCAGTGCTCGGACCGGGATTGAGCAGTTCTTC.